This passage covers 3 T cell receptor beta chains from one sample sequenced in a study of blood T cells in healthy people across ages. Next came a second PCR, run for about 6 to 12 cycles, which used a sample-barcoded 5' primer along with a J-beta primer mix. MiXCR, applied by TCRdb to the 5' RACE reads, yields one record per CDR3 protein. The sample has some 1,500,000 distinct CDR3 sequences, roughly two fifths seen once. The sample taken for sequencing was blood. The receptors were gathered from a woman in her late teens or twenties in good health.

The chain combines TRBV12-3 or TRBV12-4 with TRBJ2-3; D unclear. The CDR3 is made up of 16 amino acids. Deletions cut 7 bases from V and 4 bases from J, with 21 bases between. The CDR3 loop is CASTSSGPSASDTQYF. The CDR3 DNA is TGTGCCAGCACCTCCTCGGGCCCCAGCGCATCAGATACGCAGTATTTT.

The rearrangement links TRBV3-1 to TRBJ2-7; D gene uncertain. V was clipped by 3 bases and J by 7 bases, with 19 bases between them. Germline CDR1 and CDR2: LGHDT and YNNKEL (reference sequence). The CDR3 runs 15 residues. The CDR3 region has the DNA TGTGCCAGCAGCCACTTTTCCTCGGTGGGGAATGAGCAGTACTTC. Protein product: CASSHFSSVGNEQYF.

Points on this clonotype: This clone may be a read error of a much larger clone one base away. V gene TRBV11-2 combines with J gene TRBJ2-1, with a weak D call TRBD2 (6 bases). V dropped 5 bases and J dropped 5 bases, with 19 bases sitting between them. The CDR3 totals 16 residues. Germline loops: CDR1 SGHAT, CDR2 FQNNGV. The CDR3 coding sequence is TGTGCCAGCAGCCCTCTATGGACTAACGGAAACAATGAGCAGTTCTTC. It specifies CASSPLWTNGNNEQFF.